This TCR beta chain was profiled in a study of blood T cell repertoires in COVID-19 (dated by TCRdb to about 2020). Broadly, across the study: Samples covering the acute and convalescent phases of COVID-19 were provided by collaborators in the United States, Italy and Spain. Subjects who had been exposed to COVID-19, were actively infected with it, or had recovered from it provided the deeply sampled blood TCRbeta repertoires that made up the dataset. Where available, HLA class I and class II types were taken from metadata supplied by the sample provider and were not determined by assay-based typing. Sample metadata almost always included a de-identified subject ID, COVID-19 status, age in years and sex. The repertoires were made available in a free public database intended to serve as a resource for research on the immune response to SARS-CoV-2. Samples came from the ongoing ImmuneRACE study (first 160 participants) plus 1,254 subjects from 6 global collaborators. The prospective study material was composed of cDNA or gDNA derived from T cells, B-cell-depleted T cells, or PBMCs.

Paper-wide results and their limitations: The amount of clinical and demographic metadata varied by source and participant and was provided uncurated.

Worth noting for this clone: The antigen it binds to is not known. There are no base qualities to consult, and no much larger clone falls within one base.

Clipping removes 0 bases from V and 3 bases from J, with 3 as the unmatched junction base count. The germline V gene yields SGHRS for CDR1 and YFSETQ for CDR2. The cysteine opens and the phenylalanine closes a CDR3 of 16 amino acids. CDR3 DNA only is kept here, 48 bases in frame from base 1. TCRbeta CDR3 regions were amplified from genomic DNA by means of the immunoSEQ Assay, a bias-controlled multiplex PCR. In the original analysis: Within the assay, amplification of reference gene primers was used to estimate how many nucleated cells each sample contained. To quantify the absolute abundance of each unique TCRbeta CDR3 rearrangement, sequence reads were collapsed and filtered. For each sample, productive Simpson clonality was calculated as the square root of Simpson's diversity index over productive rearrangements. TCRdb's version of the immuneACCESS table is confined to in-frame rearrangements and falls short of the full clone set. An unresolved V gene accounts for under half of the shortfall where checked; the remainder is of unknown origin. V and J calls and clone size follow that table, whereas D and trimming were derived from the DNA. Recorded for this sample are 250,000 to 300,000 clones; approximately 92% of them occurred a single time. Of the sample, around 1.1% is held by the ten largest clones.

In the prospective study, participants were about 18 to 100 years old, resided in about two dozen geographic areas of the United States, and were enrolled through a virtual design. Cohort assignment in the prospective study relied on participant-reported clinical history from a screening survey and a study questionnaire. For ImmuneRACE Cohort 3, a participant was defined as recovered based on two consecutive negative NP/OP PCR tests, clearance by a healthcare professional, or resolution of symptoms. Each participant in the prospective study had whole blood, serum and a nasopharyngeal or oropharyngeal swab collected by mobile phlebotomists. Over a roughly two-month period, participants in the prospective study had the option of providing additional blood draws and questionnaires. Blood samples from the prospective study were shipped frozen or at room temperature prior to DNA extraction.

The source is a woman aged 25 to 39 who had recovered from COVID-19. The sample consisted of PBMCs or T cells enriched from blood (not recorded which). Recombination linked TRBV5-1 to TRBJ2-1; 10 bases in the junction line up with TRBD2. The DNA sequence follows: TGCGCCAGCAGCTTGGGACTAGCGGGTAACTACAATGAGCAGTTCTTC. This is translated as CASSLGLAGNYNEQFF. The CDR3 plus the reference TRBV5-1 and TRBJ2-1 genes for the other parts give the full variable domain: KAGVTQTPRYLIKTRGQQVTLSCSPISGHRSVSWYQQTPGQGLQFLFEYFSETQRNKGNFPGRFSGRQFSNSRSEMNVSTLELGDSALYLCASSLGLAGNYNEQFFGPGTRLTVL.